These 9 T cell receptor beta chains share one sample of origin, sequenced in a study of shared clonotypes between healthy human individuals. Naive CD8 populations comprised CD45RO-negative cells positively selected for CCR7, excluding terminally differentiated effector memory CD45RA+ cells. Sequencing was performed with immunoSEQ multiplex PCR; in TCRdb, only in-frame clones are kept and a portion is missing. This sample has around 2.1 million clones, with about 92% found just once. What was sequenced was naive CD8+ T cells from PBMCs. The receptors stem from a man between 18 and 29 years old in good health. Some clones in this sample may be carry-over from other donors' samples.

The chain combines TRBV11-2 with TRBJ1-4; TRBD1 matches at 10 bases. CDR1 and CDR2 from the germline V gene are SGHAT and FQNNGV. V lost 4 bases, J lost 5 bases, and 4 bases stayed unmatched. This CDR3 region has 15 residues. Here the CDR3 reads CASSSRTGGNEKLFF. DNA of the CDR3: TGTGCCAGCAGCTCCCGGACAGGGGGAAATGAAAAACTGTTTTTT.

A single count supports this clone. V usage is TRBV7-3 and J usage is TRBJ2-7; 8 bases align to TRBD2. Trimming cost V 11 bases and J 4 bases; bases outside gene matches: 10. Germline CDR1 SGHTA, CDR2 FQGTGA. The CDR3 consists of 13 residues. The CDR3 is CAGGTSGSYEQYF. The CDR3 nucleotides are TGTGCCGGAGGGACTAGTGGTTCGTACGAGCAGTACTTC.

The J gene is TRBJ2-2, the V gene TRBV27; possible D gene TRBD2, 6 bases. The V and J ends lost 0 bases and 4 bases respectively, with 12 bases between them. There are 16 residues in the CDR3. CDR1 and CDR2 from the germline V gene are MNHEY and SMNVEV (reference sequence). CDR3 bases: TGTGCCAGCAGTTTATCCCCGGGAGCGAGCACCGGGGAGCTGTTTTTT. It encodes CASSLSPGASTGELFF.

The rearrangement uses TRBV14 and TRBJ1-3; D is unresolved. Trimming stripped 4 bases from V and 5 bases from J, with 21 bases between. This CDR3 region has 17 residues. CDR1 SGHDN and CDR2 FVKESK come from the germline V gene. The CDR3 coding sequence is TGTGCCAGCAGCCCCTATTCGTGGACGGAGGAGCGAAACACCATATATTTT. Encoded protein: CASSPYSWTEERNTIYF.

The V and J genes are TRBV28 and TRBJ1-2; 9 bases line up with TRBD1. The germline V gene encodes CDR1 MDHEN and CDR2 SYDVKM. This CDR3 is 14 amino acids long. The V segment lost 3 bases and the J segment 4 bases; nucleotides outside the gene matches: 3. CDR3 DNA: TGTGCCAGCAGTTTTGGACAGGGGATCTATGGCTACACCTTC. It yields the protein CASSFGQGIYGYTF.

This chain's CDR3 is CASSLIRDRGRGGYTF. In nucleotides, the CDR3 is TGTGCCAGCAGCTTAATCCGGGACAGGGGACGGGGTGGCTACACCTTC. The rearrangement uses TRBV5-5 and TRBJ1-2; 10 bases match TRBD1. With V trimmed by 2 bases and J by 7 bases, 11 bases remained unmatched. CDR1 SGHKS and CDR2 YYEKEE come from the germline V gene (reference sequence). There are 16 residues in the CDR3.

The rearrangement uses TRBV27 and TRBJ2-6, with TRBD1 matching over 7 bases. The CDR3 extends over 18 amino acids. Trimming took 1 base from V and 0 from J; bases not matched to a gene: 6. Per germline, CDR1 MNHEY and CDR2 SMNVEV (reference sequence). CDR3 region: CASSLYVGGDSGANVLTF. CDR3 sequence (DNA): TGTGCCAGCAGTTTATATGTAGGGGGCGACTCTGGGGCCAACGTCCTGACTTTC.

The chain combines TRBV2 with TRBJ1-1; D unclear. The V gene lost 6 bases and the J gene lost 5 bases, with 16 bases spanning the gap. In germline, CDR1 is SNHLY, CDR2 FYNNEI. CDR3 length: 14 residues. The CDR3 is CASSLVTRGTEAFF. CDR3 coding DNA: TGTGCCAGCAGCCTAGTCACCCGAGGGACTGAAGCTTTCTTT.

The chain couples TRBV11-2 to TRBJ2-1; 7 nucleotides match TRBD2. The CDR3 is 19 amino acids. Losses at the gene ends were 5 bases for V and 7 bases for J; bases not matched to a gene: 23. Germline-derived CDR1 and CDR2 are SGHAT and FQNNGV. The chain's CDR3 is CASSHMPLAGGSGENEQFF. In DNA form, the CDR3 reads TGTGCCAGCAGCCACATGCCTCTCGCCGGGGGGAGTGGAGAAAATGAGCAGTTCTTC.